The present TCR beta chain was sequenced within a study of Tregs in tolerant kidney transplant recipients. Profiling relied on immunoSEQ multiplex PCR, and the TCRdb table lists in-frame clones only, not all of them. This sample contains 15,000 or so clones. V was pared by 4 bases and J by 2 bases, with 13 bases between. Germline CDR1 reads SGHTS; CDR2 reads YDEGEE. The CDR3 covers 14 residues. Recipients received nonmyeloablative bone marrow transplants from related graft donors, with transient mixed chimerism. With respect to this clone: Its antigen is still unknown. The read comes to an end 3 residues before the CDR3 does, leaving the germline J gene to fill in the end.

Study results and caveats: Nucleotide sequences could not be compared across some patients' samples due to primer changes.

Here the sequenced sample was CD4+ T cells from blood (PBMCs), taken 12 months after the transplant. The J gene is TRBJ2-7, the V gene TRBV5-8, with a tentative D call TRBD2 (6 bases). The TCR originated in a human patient who received a combined kidney and bone marrow transplant. Part of the T cell pool may stem from the graft donor. The CDR3 reads CASSRGLYTYEQYF. CDR3 DNA (partial): TGTGCCAGCAGCCGCGGACTATATACCTACGAG.